This TCR beta chain derives from a study of T-cell memory formation after mild COVID-19 (dated by TCRdb to the early 2020s). A note on the overall study: Most TCR sequence clusters were specific to one of the two donors. In a couple of donors, T-cell clones that expanded and contracted after mild COVID-19 were tracked by sequencing TCRalpha and TCRbeta repertoires over time. Two young, previously healthy adult volunteers made up the cohort, one male and one female. Results the study describes overall, beyond this receptor: SARS-CoV-2 specificity was not confirmed for the second-wave clones peaking on day 37. Some responding clones were found in pre-infection memory, which suggests that pre-existing cross-reactive memory T cells took part in the SARS-CoV-2 response. Only a couple of mild cases were covered in the study, and larger cohorts including severe cases with pre-infection samples were considered necessary. Contracting CD4+ clones turned up mainly in the CM and EM memory subsets, whereas EMRA was where CD8+ clones were enriched. Clones contracting from day 15 to 85 had balanced CD4/CD8 phenotypes, while a second wave expanding from day 15 to 37 was biased towards CD4+.

The sample was run on an Illumina NovaSeq 6000. cDNA libraries for TCRalpha and TCRbeta were prepared by 5'RACE using constant-segment primers, with sample barcodes and unique molecular identifiers added. Trizol reagent was used to extract RNA from every sample. Libraries were amplified in two PCR steps, with a second sample barcode and Illumina TruSeq adapters added in the second step. Libraries were sequenced on an Illumina NovaSeq with 2 x 150 bp paired-end reads. In the paper's pipeline: Reads were demultiplexed and collapsed into UMI-guided consensus sequences with migec v1.2.7. Using mixcr v2.1.11, UMI consensuses were aligned to TRA and TRB V and J templates and then assembled into clonotypes. A clonotype was counted as expanded or contracted only if both edgeR and NoisET called the change significant, with noise models trained on biological replicates. For edgeR calls, the cutoffs were a false discovery rate-adjusted p below 0.01 and a log2 fold-change threshold of 1. PCA with hierarchical clustering of max-normalized trajectories of the 1000 most abundant clonotypes was used as exploratory dynamics analysis. Separately sequenced CD4+ and CD8+ repertoires were used to assign the CD4 or CD8 phenotype of responding clones. The public reads were quality trimmed at Q25 with fastp and then assembled into clones with MiXCR by TCRdb, keeping productive beta chains. Rows are unified per CDR3 protein, each entry keeping the most common DNA and genes. The V and J calls follow TCRdb's processing rather than the paper's. For this sample there are about 280,000 distinct CDR3 sequences; 8% to 10% appear just once. The ten largest clones represent 22% of the sample.

Ficoll-Paque density gradient centrifugation was used to isolate PBMCs. Concerning this clonotype: What this receptor recognizes is not known. Per-base quality was not reported, and no clone a single base away is much larger than it.

Looking up the germline V gene yields CDR1 SGHRS and CDR2 YFSETQ. The CDR3 goes from the cysteine to the phenylalanine over 15 residues. The kept DNA is CDR3 alone, 45 bases in frame from the first base. V is shortened by 0 bases, J by 2 bases, and the region joining them spans 9 bases. The V and J genes are TRBV5-1 and TRBJ1-5; TRBD1 might be the D gene, on 6 matching bases. Material: PBMCs or a T cell subset sorted from them (not recorded which). The receptor was isolated from a man aged 18 to 29 who had mild COVID-19 (a few samples of this study predate the infection). The sample titles of this study are shuffled in the database, so cell type and time point are left out; the donor was told from shared clones. The DNA sequence is as follows: TGCGCCAGCAGCTTGGCCGAGGGGGGCAATCAGCCCCAGCATTTT. This sequence encodes CASSLAEGGNQPQHF.